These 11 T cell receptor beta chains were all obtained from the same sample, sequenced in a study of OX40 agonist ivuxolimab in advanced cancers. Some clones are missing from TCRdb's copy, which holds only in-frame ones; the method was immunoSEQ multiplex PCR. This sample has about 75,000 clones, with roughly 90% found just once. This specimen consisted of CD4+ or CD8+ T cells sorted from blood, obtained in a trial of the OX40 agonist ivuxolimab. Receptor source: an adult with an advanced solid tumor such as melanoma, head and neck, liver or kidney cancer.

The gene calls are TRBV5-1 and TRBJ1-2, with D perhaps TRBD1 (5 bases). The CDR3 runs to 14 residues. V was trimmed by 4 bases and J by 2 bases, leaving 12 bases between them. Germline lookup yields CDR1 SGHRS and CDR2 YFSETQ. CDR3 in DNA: TGCGCCAGCAGCCCCCGGGACCGCAACTATGGCTACACCTTC. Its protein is CASSPRDRNYGYTF.

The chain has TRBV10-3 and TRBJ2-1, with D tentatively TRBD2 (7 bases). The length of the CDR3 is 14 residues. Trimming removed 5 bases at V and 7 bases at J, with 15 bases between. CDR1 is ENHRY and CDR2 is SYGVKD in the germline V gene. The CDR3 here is CAISPGGPENEQFF. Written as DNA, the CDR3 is TGTGCCATCAGTCCGGGGGGCCCGGAGAATGAGCAGTTCTTC.

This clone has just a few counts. In DNA form, the CDR3 reads TGTGCCAGCAGCTTAAGGGAAAGAGGGATGAACACTGAAGCTTTCTTT. The encoded protein is CASSLRERGMNTEAFF. The V and J genes are TRBV7-3 and TRBJ1-1; D uncertain. Trimming took off 1 base at V and 0 bases at J, with 12 bases between the two ends. From germline, CDR1 is SGHTA and CDR2 FQGTGA. CDR3 length: 16 residues.

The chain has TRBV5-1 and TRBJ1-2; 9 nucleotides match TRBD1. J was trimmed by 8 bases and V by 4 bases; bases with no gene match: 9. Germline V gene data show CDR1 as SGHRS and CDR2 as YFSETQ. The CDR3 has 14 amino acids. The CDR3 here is CASSDTGTGYGYTF. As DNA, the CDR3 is TGCGCCAGCAGCGATACCGGGACAGGGTACGGCTACACCTTC. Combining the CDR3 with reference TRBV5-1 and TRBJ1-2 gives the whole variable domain KAGVTQTPRYLIKTRGQQVTLSCSPISGHRSVSWYQQTPGQGLQFLFEYFSETQRNKGNFPGRFSGRQFSNSRSEMNVSTLELGDSALYLCASSDTGTGYGYTFGSGTRLTVV.

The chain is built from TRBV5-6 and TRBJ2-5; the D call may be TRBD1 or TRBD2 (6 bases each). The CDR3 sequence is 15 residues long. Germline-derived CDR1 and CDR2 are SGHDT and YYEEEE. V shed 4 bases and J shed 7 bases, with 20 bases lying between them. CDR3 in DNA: TGTGCCAGCAGCCCGGACGGGGGCCCCACGGGGACCCAGTACTTC. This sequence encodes CASSPDGGPTGTQYF.

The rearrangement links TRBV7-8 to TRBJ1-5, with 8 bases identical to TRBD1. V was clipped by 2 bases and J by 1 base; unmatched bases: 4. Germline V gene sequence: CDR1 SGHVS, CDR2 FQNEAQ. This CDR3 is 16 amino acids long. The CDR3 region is CASSLRNRGSNQPQHF. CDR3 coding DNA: TGTGCCAGCAGCTTAAGAAACAGGGGGAGCAATCAGCCCCAGCATTTT.

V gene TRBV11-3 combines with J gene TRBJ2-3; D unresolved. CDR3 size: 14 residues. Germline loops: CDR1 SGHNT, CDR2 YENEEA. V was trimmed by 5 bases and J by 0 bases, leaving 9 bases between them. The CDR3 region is CASSLTTSTDTQYF. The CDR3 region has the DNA TGTGCCAGCAGCCTCACTACCAGCACAGATACGCAGTATTTT.

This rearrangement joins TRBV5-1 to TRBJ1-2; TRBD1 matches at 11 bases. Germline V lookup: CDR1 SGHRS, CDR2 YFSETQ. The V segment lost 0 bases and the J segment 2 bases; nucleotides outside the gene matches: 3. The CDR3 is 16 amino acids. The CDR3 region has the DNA TGCGCCAGCAGCTTGGACGGACAGGGGGCGAACTATGGCTACACCTTC. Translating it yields CASSLDGQGANYGYTF. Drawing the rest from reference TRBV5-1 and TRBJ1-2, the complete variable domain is KAGVTQTPRYLIKTRGQQVTLSCSPISGHRSVSWYQQTPGQGLQFLFEYFSETQRNKGNFPGRFSGRQFSNSRSEMNVSTLELGDSALYLCASSLDGQGANYGYTFGSGTRLTVV.

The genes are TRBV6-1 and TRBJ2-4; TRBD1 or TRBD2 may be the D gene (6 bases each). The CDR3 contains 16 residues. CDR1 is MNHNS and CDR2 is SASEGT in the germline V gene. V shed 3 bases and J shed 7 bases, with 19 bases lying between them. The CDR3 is CASSDRGFLGGNIQYF. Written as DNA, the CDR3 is TGTGCCAGCAGTGATAGGGGTTTCCTAGGGGGGAACATTCAGTACTTC.

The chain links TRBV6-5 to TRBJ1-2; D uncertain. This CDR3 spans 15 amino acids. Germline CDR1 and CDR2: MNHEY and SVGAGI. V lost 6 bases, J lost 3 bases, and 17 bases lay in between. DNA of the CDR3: TGTGCCAGCAGCACCTCGGGTCTCTCACACTATGGCTACACCTTC. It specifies CASSTSGLSHYGYTF.

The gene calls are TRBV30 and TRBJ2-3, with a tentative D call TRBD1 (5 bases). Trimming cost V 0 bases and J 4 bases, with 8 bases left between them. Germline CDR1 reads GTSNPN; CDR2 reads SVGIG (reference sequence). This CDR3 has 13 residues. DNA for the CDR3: TGTGCCTGGAGTGTAAGGGGCGCAGATACGCAGTATTTT. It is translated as CAWSVRGADTQYF.